This TCR beta chain is from a study of T cells expressing NK-cell markers. This CDR3 contains 14 residues. CDR1 is SNHLY, CDR2 FYNNEI, per germline. A 5'RACE template switching approach incorporating UMIs was used to make TCR beta cDNA. Following a re-call of the 5' RACE reads, TCRdb has one entry per CDR3 protein and lacks DNA. This table holds roughly 390,000 distinct CDR3 sequences. The sequencing input was blood T cells: a sorted CD56 or NKG2C T cell subset, CD4+ or CD8+ T cells, or bulk PBMC T cells (not recorded which). The clonotype comes from a man between 18 and 69 years old in good health. The chain employs TRBV2 and TRBJ1-2. The CDR3 spells CASRRDSSGRGYTF.